The T cell receptor beta chain described here comes from a study of shared clonotypes between healthy human individuals. Whole-study results and caveats: Incomplete sequencing of sorted subsets was indicated by rarefaction despite large depth.

To note about this clone: Its antigen is unknown. Other nucleotide sequences from this sample produce the same CDR3.

The CDR3 sequence is 13 residues long. CDR1 and CDR2 (germline): LNHNV, YYDKDF (reference sequence). V was clipped by 0 bases and J by 5 bases, with 7 bases between them. Naive CD8 cells lacked CD45RO, underwent positive selection for CCR7 and left out terminally differentiated effector memory CD45RA+ cells. The data were produced by immunoSEQ multiplex PCR, yet TCRdb's version contains in-frame clones alone and is incomplete. Here the sample spans hundreds of thousands of clones, about 95% being singletons. V is TRBV15 and J is TRBJ2-5; maybe TRBD2 (6 bases). The TCR sequence derives from a woman aged 30 to 39 in good health. The sample was naive CD8+ T cells sorted from blood. CDR3 sequence (DNA): TGTGCCACCAGCAGAGATCGGGGGGAGACCCAGTACTTC. Translation gives CATSRDRGETQYF.